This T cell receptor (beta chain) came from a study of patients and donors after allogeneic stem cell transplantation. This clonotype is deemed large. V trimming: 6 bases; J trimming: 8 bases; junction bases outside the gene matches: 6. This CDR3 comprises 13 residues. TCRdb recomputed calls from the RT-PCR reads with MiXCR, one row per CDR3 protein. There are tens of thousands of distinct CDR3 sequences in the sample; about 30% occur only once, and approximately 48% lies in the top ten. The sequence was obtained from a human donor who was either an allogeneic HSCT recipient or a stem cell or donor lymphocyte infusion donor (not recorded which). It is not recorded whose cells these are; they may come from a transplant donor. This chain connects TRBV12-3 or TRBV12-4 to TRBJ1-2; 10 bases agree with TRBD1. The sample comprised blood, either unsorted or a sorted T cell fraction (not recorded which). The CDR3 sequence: CASRRDRGNGYTF. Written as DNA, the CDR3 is TGTGCCAGCAGACGGGACAGGGGCAACGGCTACACCTTC.